This is a list of T cell receptor beta chains from one sample in a study of cytomegalovirus exposure and HLA in healthy donors. Assay used: immunoSEQ multiplex PCR; TCRdb lists only in-frame clones, some missing. The sample lists about 120,000 clones, less than 20% seen once, with 1.9% in the top ten. What was sequenced was PBMCs. The receptors were gathered from a woman in her late teens or twenties in good health and CMV-seronegative. The CDR3 runs from the conserved cysteine through the conserved F or W. A D gene is named only where the DNA matches it firmly. Rows may omit the clone size; those that give it use once, few, many or a size class.

cdr3_aa	cdr3_nt	clone_size	d_call	j_call	v_call
CASSIDQGRLNTEAFF	TGTGCCAGTAGTATAGACCAGGGCCGTTTGAACACTGAAGCTTTCTTT	few	-	TRBJ1-1	TRBV19
CASSYAQGWNGYTF	TGTGCCAGCAGTTACGCGCAGGGGTGGAACGGCTACACCTTC	few	-	TRBJ1-2	TRBV6-5
CASSQDPANEKLFF	TGCGCCAGCAGCCAAGACCCGGCTAATGAAAAACTGTTTTTT	few	-	TRBJ1-4	TRBV4-3
CSVGGRQGIPEAFF	TGCAGCGTTGGCGGAAGACAGGGGATCCCTGAAGCTTTCTTT	few	TRBD1	TRBJ1-1	TRBV29-1
CASSHPKRSSYEQYF	TGCGCCAGCAGTCACCCCAAGAGGAGCTCCTACGAGCAGTACTTC	-	-	TRBJ2-7	TRBV23-1
CASSQAGGLELYF	TGCGCCAGCAGCCAAGCGGGGGGGCTGGAGTTATATTTT	-	TRBD2	TRBJ2-3	TRBV4-1
CASSEQGIDEQYF	TGTGCCAGCAGTGAACAGGGGATCGACGAGCAGTACTTC	few	-	TRBJ2-7	TRBV6-1
CASSVVTAGEAFF	TGTGCCAGCAGCGTAGTTACAGCTGGTGAAGCTTTCTTT	-	-	TRBJ1-1	TRBV9
CASSPGGAYTEAFF	TGTGCCAGCAGTCCAGGGGGCGCGTACACTGAAGCTTTCTTT	-	TRBD1	TRBJ1-1	TRBV27
CASSTGGGNQPQHF	TGTGCCAGCAGTACAGGGGGGGGCAATCAGCCCCAGCATTTT	-	TRBD1	TRBJ1-5	TRBV2
CATHRDSKEKLFF	TGTGCCACGCACCGGGACAGTAAGGAAAAACTGTTTTTT	-	TRBD1	TRBJ1-4	TRBV6-6
CASSQGGAGGRVDTQYF	TGCGCCAGCAGCCAAGGAGGAGCGGGGGGGCGGGTAGATACGCAGTATTTT	-	TRBD2	TRBJ2-3	TRBV4-3
CASKPGLPSSNEQFF	TGTGCCAGTAAGCCGGGACTGCCTAGTAGCAATGAGCAGTTCTTC	few	-	TRBJ2-1	TRBV19
CASRTGLAADWADTQYF	TGTGCCAGCCGTACCGGACTAGCTGCCGATTGGGCAGATACGCAGTATTTT	-	TRBD2	TRBJ2-3	TRBV27
CSVETTSTVYGYTF	TGCAGCGTTGAAACCACTAGTACGGTCTATGGCTACACCTTC	few	-	TRBJ1-2	TRBV29-1
CSVDDRSTEAFF	TGCAGCGTTGATGATAGGAGTACTGAAGCTTTCTTT	-	-	TRBJ1-1	TRBV29-1
CASSLVGGETQYF	TGTGCCAGCAGCTTAGTAGGGGGAGAGACCCAGTACTTC	-	-	TRBJ2-5	TRBV7-3
CASGQGGYEQYF	TGCGCCAGCGGACAGGGTGGATACGAGCAGTACTTC	-	TRBD1	TRBJ2-7	TRBV10-1
CASSQEPRGDTQYF	TGTGCCAGCAGCCAAGAACCCAGGGGTGATACGCAGTATTTT	-	-	TRBJ2-3	TRBV4-2
CASSQVKWDRENSPLHF	TGTGCCAGCAGCCAAGTTAAATGGGACAGGGAGAATTCACCCCTCCACTTT	-	TRBD1	TRBJ1-6	TRBV4-2
CAVRVGNEQYF	TGTGCCGTCAGGGTAGGGAACGAGCAGTACTTC	few	-	TRBJ2-7	TRBV25-1
CASISERRTTYEQYF	TGTGCCAGCATAAGTGAGCGCCGGACTACATACGAGCAGTACTTC	few	-	TRBJ2-7	TRBV6-5
CASTILEQGAGYTF	TGTGCCAGCACAATTCTCGAACAGGGAGCTGGCTACACCTTC	few	-	TRBJ1-2	TRBV5-6
CASIDRLSLHF	TGTGCCAGCATCGACAGGCTATCCCTCCACTTT	few	-	TRBJ1-6	TRBV2
CAWSGLTESNQPQHF	TGTGCCTGGAGTGGACTGACAGAAAGCAATCAGCCCCAGCATTTT	-	-	TRBJ1-5	TRBV30
CASSSRETQYF	TGTGCCAGCAGCTCGAGGGAGACCCAGTACTTC	-	-	TRBJ2-5	TRBV5-4
CSVGGLGGEYEQYF	TGCAGCGTTGGCGGTTTAGGGGGCGAGTACGAGCAGTACTTC	few	TRBD1	TRBJ2-7	TRBV29-1
CASSAPRDRSTDTQYF	TGTGCCAGCAGCGCCCCCCGGGACAGGAGCACAGATACGCAGTATTTT	-	TRBD1	TRBJ2-3	TRBV25-1
CATSRRRGQGYYGYTF	TGTGCCACCAGCAGACGCCGGGGACAGGGATACTATGGCTACACCTTC	few	TRBD1	TRBJ1-2	TRBV15
CASSFIGQGAYEQYF	TGTGCCAGCAGTTTCATCGGACAGGGGGCCTACGAGCAGTACTTC	few	TRBD1	TRBJ2-7	TRBV28
CAISDGRGPSNQPQHF	TGTGCCATCAGTGACGGGAGGGGGCCTAGCAATCAGCCCCAGCATTTT	few	TRBD1	TRBJ1-5	TRBV10-3
CASSSNSGGAGDTQYF	TGTGCCAGCAGCTCCAATAGCGGGGGGGCTGGAGATACGCAGTATTTT	few	TRBD2	TRBJ2-3	TRBV7-7
CASSLAGPTQYEQYF	TGTGCCAGCAGTCTAGCGGGGCCGACTCAATACGAGCAGTACTTC	-	TRBD2	TRBJ2-7	TRBV2
CASSPTSGGSTDTQYF	TGTGCCAGCTCACCGACTAGCGGAGGAAGCACAGATACGCAGTATTTT	few	TRBD2	TRBJ2-3	TRBV18
CASSPLGGLYNEQFF	TGTGCCAGCAGCCCCCTAGGGGGCCTCTACAATGAGCAGTTCTTC	-	TRBD1	TRBJ2-1	TRBV28
CASSFAGGQETQYF	TGTGCCAGCAGCTTTGCAGGGGGGCAAGAGACCCAGTACTTC	-	-	TRBJ2-5	TRBV7-3
CASSSQGGGNEKLFF	TGTGCCAGCAGCTCCCAGGGGGGTGGTAATGAAAAACTGTTTTTT	few	TRBD1	TRBJ1-4	TRBV7-2
CARSLAVEPMNTEAFF	TGTGCCAGAAGCTTGGCTGTAGAACCGATGAACACTGAAGCTTTCTTT	few	-	TRBJ1-1	TRBV5-3
CASSRNSMNTEAFF	TGTGCCAGTAGTCGAAACAGCATGAACACTGAAGCTTTCTTT	-	-	TRBJ1-1	TRBV19
CASSSFRGHGNEQFF	TGTGCCAGCAGCTCCTTCAGGGGGCACGGCAATGAGCAGTTCTTC	few	TRBD1	TRBJ2-1	TRBV7-9
CASSLGVAGGQGETQYF	TGCGCCAGCAGCCTCGGAGTAGCGGGGGGCCAGGGGGAGACCCAGTACTTC	-	TRBD2	TRBJ2-5	TRBV5-1